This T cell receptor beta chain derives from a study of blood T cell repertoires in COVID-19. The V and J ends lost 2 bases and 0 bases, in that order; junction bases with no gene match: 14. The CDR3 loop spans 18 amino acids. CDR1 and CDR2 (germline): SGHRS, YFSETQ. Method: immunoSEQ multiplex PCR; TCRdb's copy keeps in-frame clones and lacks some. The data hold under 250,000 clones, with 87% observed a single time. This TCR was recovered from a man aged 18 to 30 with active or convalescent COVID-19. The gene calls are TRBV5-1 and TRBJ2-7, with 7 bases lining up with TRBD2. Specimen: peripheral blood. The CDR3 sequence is CASSFLAAYSLSSYEQYF. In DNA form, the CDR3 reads TGCGCCAGCAGCTTCCTAGCGGCTTATAGTCTCAGCTCCTACGAGCAGTACTTC.